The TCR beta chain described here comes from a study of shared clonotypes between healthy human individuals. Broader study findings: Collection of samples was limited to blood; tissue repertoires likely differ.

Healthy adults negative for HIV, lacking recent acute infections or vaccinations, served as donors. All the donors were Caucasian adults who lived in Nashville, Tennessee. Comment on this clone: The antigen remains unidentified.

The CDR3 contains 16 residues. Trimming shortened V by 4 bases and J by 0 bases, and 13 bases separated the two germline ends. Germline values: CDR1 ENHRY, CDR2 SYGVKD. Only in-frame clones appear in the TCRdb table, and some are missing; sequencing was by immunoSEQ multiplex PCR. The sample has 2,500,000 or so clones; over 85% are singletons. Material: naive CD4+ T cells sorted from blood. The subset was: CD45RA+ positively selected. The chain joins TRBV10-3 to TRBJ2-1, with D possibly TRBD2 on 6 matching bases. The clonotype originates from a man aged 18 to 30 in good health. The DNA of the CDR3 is TGTGCCATCAGTGGACCGGGACTCAGCTCCTACAATGAGCAGTTCTTC. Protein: CAISGPGLSSYNEQFF.